What follows are 2 T cell receptor beta chains derived from one specimen sequenced in a study of OX40 agonist ivuxolimab in advanced cancers. Here immunoSEQ multiplex PCR was the method, and the copy in TCRdb shows in-frame clones only, minus some. The sample has more than 45,000 clones, roughly 77% seen once. This specimen consisted of CD4+ or CD8+ T cells sorted from blood, obtained in a trial of the OX40 agonist ivuxolimab. These receptors were obtained from an adult with an advanced solid tumor such as melanoma, head and neck, liver or kidney cancer.

This clone appeared once. This sequence joins TRBV4-1 and TRBJ2-2; D is tentatively TRBD1 or TRBD2 (5 bases each). V shed 8 bases and J shed 2 bases, with 21 bases lying between them. Germline CDR1 and CDR2: MGHRA and YSYEKL. The CDR3 is 17 residues long. The CDR3 spells CASRTGASTRNTGELFF. CDR3 nucleotide sequence: TGCGCCAGCCGAACCGGGGCCTCAACCCGAAACACCGGGGAGCTGTTTTTT.

V is TRBV10-2 and J is TRBJ2-5; D is unclear. The germline V and J ends were trimmed by 8 bases and 9 bases, with 16 bases remaining between them. The CDR3 totals 12 residues. CDR1 and CDR2 from the germline V gene are WSHSY and SAAADI. The CDR3 DNA reads as TGCGCCAGCCGGAACACCCTCTCGTCCCAGTACTTC. This gives the protein CASRNTLSSQYF.